The 29 T cell receptor beta chains in this list originate from one sample, sequenced in a study of regulatory T cells in long-lasting Graves disease. According to the study, TCR beta libraries were built with iRepertoire HTBI primers and CDR3-region Arm-PCR. TCRdb itself ran the multiplex PCR reads through MiXCR, one entry per CDR3 protein. This table holds about 340,000 distinct CDR3 sequences, around 20% found once. Regarding time point: persistent/refractory GD, antithyroid drugs over 5 years with positive TRAb. The TCR library was prepared using RNA isolated from PBMCs. Sequenced material: peripheral blood mononuclear cells (PBMCs), taken when the disease was refractory, from a patient treated with antithyroid drugs. All receptors come from a female donor with Graves disease.

The rearrangement links TRBV9 to TRBJ1-4; D may be TRBD1 (5 bases). V lost 0 bases and J 0 bases, leaving 12 bases between the germline ends. There are 17 residues in the CDR3. The germline gives CDR1 SGDLS, CDR2 YYNGEE. This CDR3 reads CASSVGGRGATNEKLFF. CDR3 bases: TGTGCCAGCAGCGTAGGCGGGAGGGGTGCAACTAATGAAAAACTGTTTTTT. Together with reference TRBV9 and TRBJ1-4, the CDR3 gives the full variable domain: DSGVTQTPKHLITATGQRVTLRCSPRSGDLSVYWYQQSLDQGLQFLIQYYNGEERAKGNILERFSAQQFPDLHSELNLSSLELGDSALYFCASSVGGRGATNEKLFFGSGTQLSVL.

This chain uses TRBV29-1 with TRBJ2-7; possibly TRBD1 or TRBD2 for D (5 bases each). In germline, CDR1 is SQVTM, CDR2 ANQGSEA. There are 14 residues in the CDR3. V was trimmed by 6 bases and J by 5 bases, leaving 20 bases between them. CDR3 sequence (DNA): TGCAGCGTATCGGGACGGCTGACGGTGAACGAGCAGTACTTC. Amino acid sequence: CSVSGRLTVNEQYF.

This clonotype was counted ten times or more. The CDR3 DNA follows: TGCAGTGCTAGAGATTTCAGGGTGGCCGGGGAGCTGTTTTTT. The encoded protein is CSARDFRVAGELFF. This chain uses TRBV20-1 with TRBJ2-2, with D possibly TRBD1 on 5 matching bases. V shed 0 bases and J shed 6 bases, with 11 bases lying between them. From germline, CDR1 is DFQATT and CDR2 SNEGSKA (reference sequence). This CDR3 spans 14 amino acids.

In nucleotides, the CDR3 is TGCAGTGCTAGAGATCTAGTCAGGGGGGGGGTCACTGAAGCTTTCTTT. Translated, it gives CSARDLVRGGVTEAFF. The rearrangement uses TRBV20-1 and TRBJ1-1, with 7 bases matching TRBD1. This CDR3 contains 16 residues. From germline, CDR1 is DFQATT and CDR2 SNEGSKA (reference sequence). The V gene end was trimmed by 0 bases and the J gene end by 4 bases; junction bases not matched to a gene: 11.

This clonotype was seen many times. CDR3 amino acids: CASSLGQVGTNEKLFF. CDR3 nucleotide sequence: TGTGCCAGCAGTCTGGGACAGGTTGGAACTAATGAAAAACTGTTTTTT. The chain carries TRBV6-1 and TRBJ1-4; 8 bases map to TRBD1. This CDR3 is 16 amino acids long. The ends lost 5 bases at V and 1 base at J; junction bases unmatched: 6. Germline loops: CDR1 MNHNS, CDR2 SASEGT.

This clonotype was counted at least ten times. This rearrangement joins TRBV12-3 or TRBV12-4 to TRBJ1-5, with D unclear. The CDR3 is 16 residues long. Trimming took 5 bases from V and 3 from J, leaving 17 bases between them. For the CDR3, the DNA is TGTGCCAGCAGTCCCCGAAGGGCCTCGGACAATCAGCCCCAGCATTTT. Translation gives CASSPRRASDNQPQHF.

The chain links TRBV20-1 to TRBJ2-5, with 8 bases fitting TRBD2. This CDR3 has 13 residues. CDR1 is DFQATT and CDR2 is SNEGSKA in the germline V gene (reference sequence). V trimming: 8 bases; J trimming: 3 bases; junction bases outside the gene matches: 8. CDR3 DNA: TGCAGTTTGGTGGGAGCGGGGGAAGAGACCCAGTACTTC. Protein product: CSLVGAGEETQYF.

CDR3 loop: CASSQTSGGFNEQFF. The CDR3 region has the DNA TGTGCCAGCAGCCAAACTAGCGGGGGGTTTAATGAGCAGTTCTTC. V and J are TRBV3-1 and TRBJ2-1, with 12 bases fitting TRBD2. Looked up from germline, CDR1 is LGHDT and CDR2 is YNNKEL (reference sequence). V shed 2 bases and J 7 bases; nucleotides not matched to a gene: 3. This CDR3 has 15 residues.

This chain uses TRBV7-2 with TRBJ2-2; 7 positions agree with TRBD1. Germline V gene data show CDR1 as SGHTA and CDR2 as FQGNSA. The V segment lost 2 bases and the J segment 6 bases; nucleotides outside the gene matches: 6. The CDR3 is 15 residues long. As DNA, the CDR3 is TGTGCCAGCAGCTTAACAGGGGTGATCCCCGGGGAGCTGTTTTTT. Residues: CASSLTGVIPGELFF. The variable domain in full, completed from reference TRBV7-2 and TRBJ2-2, reads GAGVSQSPSNKVTEKGKDVELRCDPISGHTALYWYRQSLGQGLEFLIYFQGNSAPDKSGLPSDRFSAERTGGSVSTLTIQRTQQEDSAVYLCASSLTGVIPGELFFGEGSRLTVL.

This clonotype has at least ten counts. The chain couples TRBV20-1 to TRBJ1-2; 7 nucleotides match TRBD1. The CDR3 covers 13 residues. J was trimmed by 5 bases and V by 6 bases; bases with no gene match: 9. Germline values: CDR1 DFQATT, CDR2 SNEGSKA (reference sequence). The CDR3, as DNA: TGCAGTGCGGGACAGCGTTCGGAATATGGCTACACCTTC. Translated, it gives CSAGQRSEYGYTF.

The V gene is TRBV27, the J gene TRBJ1-2, with 11 nucleotides matching TRBD1. Unmatched junction bases numbered 2, after V lost 3 bases and J lost 2 bases. The CDR3 runs 15 residues. Germline V gives CDR1 MNHEY, CDR2 SMNVEV (reference sequence). CDR3 sequence reads: CASSFRTGGNYGYTF. DNA of the CDR3: TGTGCCAGCAGTTTCCGGACAGGGGGCAACTATGGCTACACCTTC.

A few counts support this clonotype. The chain carries TRBV18 and TRBJ1-1; weak D call: TRBD1 (5 bases). The germline V and J ends were trimmed by 6 bases and 1 base, with 15 bases remaining between them. The germline V gene has CDR1 KGHSH and CDR2 LQKENI. The CDR3 consists of 15 residues. This CDR3 is CASSFTQGRNTEAFF. Here the CDR3 DNA reads TGTGCCAGCTCTTTCACGCAGGGCCGGAACACTGAAGCTTTCTTT.

This clonotype was observed many times. The chain recombines TRBV27 with TRBJ1-1, with 9 bases fitting TRBD1. Germline loops: CDR1 MNHEY, CDR2 SMNVEV (reference sequence). V was pared by 5 bases and J by 1 base, with 2 bases of the junction left unmatched. This CDR3 comprises 14 residues. Written as DNA, the CDR3 is TGTGCCAGCAGTACGACAGGGGGGAACACTGAAGCTTTCTTT. It is translated as CASSTTGGNTEAFF.

This chain connects TRBV12-3 or TRBV12-4 to TRBJ2-2; D gene unclear. Trimming shortened V by 6 bases and J by 7 bases, and 9 bases separated the two germline ends. The CDR3 extends over 12 amino acids. The CDR3 DNA sequence: TGTGCCAGCAGCCGGCTTTACGGGGAGCTGTTTTTT. Its protein is CASSRLYGELFF.

This clonotype was seen a handful of times. The V gene is TRBV7-2, the J gene TRBJ1-3; D is perhaps TRBD1 (5 bases). This CDR3 has 18 residues. CDR1 is SGHTA and CDR2 is FQGNSA in the germline V gene. V was shortened by 6 bases and J by 3 bases, with 24 bases between the two germline ends. The DNA of the CDR3 is TGTGCCAGCAGACAAAGCTGGGGGATCTCTGGCTTTGGAAACACCATATATTTT. Encoded protein: CASRQSWGISGFGNTIYF.

At least ten counts were recorded for this clonotype. This rearrangement joins TRBV12-3 or TRBV12-4 to TRBJ1-5; 8 bases line up with TRBD1. J was trimmed by 5 bases and V by 4 bases; bases with no gene match: 4. The CDR3 spans 14 residues. CDR3 bases: TGTGCCAGCAGTTCGACAGGGGAGTATCAGCCCCAGCATTTT. Protein: CASSSTGEYQPQHF.

The chain recombines TRBV10-3 with TRBJ1-5, with 7 bases fitting TRBD1. The J segment lost 6 bases and the V segment lost 10 bases, leaving 12 bases of the junction unmatched. The V gene's germline CDR1 is ENHRY and CDR2 SYGVKD. This CDR3 spans 14 amino acids. Here the CDR3 DNA reads TGTGCCACCCAGACAGGGCCAGCGGTTCAGCCCCAGCATTTT. Its protein product is CATQTGPAVQPQHF.

This clonotype has only a few counts. The J gene is TRBJ2-2, the V gene TRBV11-2; weak D call: TRBD1 (6 bases). This CDR3 is 18 amino acids long. Germline V gene sequence: CDR1 SGHAT, CDR2 FQNNGV. V was pared by 0 bases and J by 5 bases, with 19 bases between. CDR3 sequence: CASSLEWGKQGWTGELFF. CDR3 in DNA: TGTGCCAGCAGCTTAGAGTGGGGGAAACAGGGTTGGACCGGGGAGCTGTTTTTT.

This clonotype has at least ten counts. The CDR3 coding sequence is TGTGCCAGCAGCGTAGAACAGGGTAATCAGCCCCAGCATTTT. This translates into CASSVEQGNQPQHF. The V call is TRBV2, the J call TRBJ1-5; tentatively, D is TRBD1 (6 bases). The CDR3 runs to 14 residues. V was shortened by 6 bases and J by 4 bases, with 13 bases between the two germline ends. The V gene's germline CDR1 is SNHLY and CDR2 FYNNEI.

The chain joins TRBV15 to TRBJ1-4; possible D gene TRBD1, 6 bases. Trimming shortened V by 0 bases and J by 8 bases, and 13 bases separated the two germline ends. CDR1 and CDR2 (germline): LNHNV, YYDKDF (reference sequence). CDR3 length: 15 residues. The CDR3 coding sequence is TGTGCCACCAGCAGAGATAGAACAGGGTTGGAAAAACTGTTTTTT. Its translation is CATSRDRTGLEKLFF.

This clonotype was seen repeatedly, ten times or more. The chain has TRBV18 and TRBJ2-5; D unresolved. Looked up from germline, CDR1 is KGHSH and CDR2 is LQKENI. This CDR3 comprises 14 residues. V lost 0 bases, J lost 2 bases, and 7 bases lay in between. The CDR3 loop reads CASSPPAAQETQYF. Here the CDR3 DNA reads TGTGCCAGCTCACCACCGGCCGCACAAGAGACCCAGTACTTC.

The chain employs TRBV28 and TRBJ2-1, with D possibly matching TRBD2 (5 bases). Trimming took 7 bases from V and 0 from J, leaving 16 bases between them. Germline CDR1 is MDHEN and CDR2 is SYDVKM. This CDR3 has 16 residues. CDR3 bases: TGTGCCAGCAAAAATGGAGGCGGAAGCTCCTACAATGAGCAGTTCTTC. Residues: CASKNGGGSSYNEQFF.

Many counts were recorded for this clonotype. The J gene is TRBJ2-3, the V gene TRBV11-3, with D perhaps TRBD2 (6 bases). The CDR3 loop spans 15 amino acids. Germline assignment: CDR1 SGHNT and CDR2 YENEEA. Trimming took 1 base from V and 4 from J, leaving 12 bases between them. The CDR3 DNA reads as TGTGCCAGCAGCTTAGGTTCTCAGCGGGCAGATACGCAGTATTTT. Its translation is CASSLGSQRADTQYF.

The chain employs TRBV5-1 and TRBJ1-4, with D uncertain. The germline gives CDR1 SGHRS, CDR2 YFSETQ. This CDR3 comprises 13 residues. Trimming left V 5 bases short and J 7 bases short, with 12 bases between. The CDR3 sequence: CASRRATSEKLFF. The DNA for the CDR3 is TGCGCCAGCAGGAGGGCCACAAGTGAAAAACTGTTTTTT.

This clonotype was counted at least ten times. CDR3 in DNA: TGTGCCAGCAGTGGGCTCGGAGCAACTAATGAAAAACTGTTTTTT. Translation: CASSGLGATNEKLFF. The rearrangement uses TRBV6-1 and TRBJ1-4; unclear D gene. Trimming removed 4 bases from V and 0 bases from J, with 9 bases in between. The CDR3 is 15 residues long. In germline, CDR1 is MNHNS, CDR2 SASEGT.

The chain is built from TRBV19 and TRBJ1-2; no reliable D call. This CDR3 is built from 13 residues. With 5 bases removed from V and 3 bases from J, the gap between germline ends came to 10 bases. CDR1 and CDR2 from the germline V gene are LNHDA and SQIVND (reference sequence). The chain's CDR3 is CASSDPLHYGYTF. DNA of the CDR3: TGTGCCAGTAGTGATCCTCTGCACTATGGCTACACCTTC.

The V call is TRBV7-9, the J call TRBJ2-7, with 11 bases fitting TRBD2. The V segment lost 5 bases and the J segment 1 base; nucleotides outside the gene matches: 16. Per germline, CDR1 SEHNR and CDR2 FQNEAQ (reference sequence). CDR3 size: 19 residues. The CDR3: CASSPRGLAGGLKSYEQYF. Written as DNA, the CDR3 is TGTGCCAGCAGCCCAAGGGGGCTAGCGGGGGGACTGAAATCCTACGAGCAGTACTTC.

Concerning this clonotype: Being one base from a much bigger clone, this may be a read error. The chain uses TRBV7-8 and TRBJ1-5, with 9 bases matching TRBD1. Germline-derived CDR1 and CDR2 are SGHVS and FQNEAQ. The CDR3 covers 16 residues. CDR3: CASSQGQGTFKQPRHF. DNA of the CDR3: TGTGCCAGCAGCCAAGGACAGGGGACGTTTAAACAGCCCCGGCATTTT.

This clonotype was seen more than once but under ten times. CDR3 region: CASSPKTRLAGVRETQYF. In DNA form, the CDR3 reads TGTGCCAGCAGCCCTAAGACTAGGCTAGCGGGGGTACGGGAGACCCAGTACTTC. The V and J genes are TRBV7-9 and TRBJ2-5; 10 positions agree with TRBD2. This CDR3 has 18 residues. V lost 5 bases, J lost 5 bases, and 17 bases stayed unmatched. In germline, CDR1 is SEHNR, CDR2 FQNEAQ (reference sequence).